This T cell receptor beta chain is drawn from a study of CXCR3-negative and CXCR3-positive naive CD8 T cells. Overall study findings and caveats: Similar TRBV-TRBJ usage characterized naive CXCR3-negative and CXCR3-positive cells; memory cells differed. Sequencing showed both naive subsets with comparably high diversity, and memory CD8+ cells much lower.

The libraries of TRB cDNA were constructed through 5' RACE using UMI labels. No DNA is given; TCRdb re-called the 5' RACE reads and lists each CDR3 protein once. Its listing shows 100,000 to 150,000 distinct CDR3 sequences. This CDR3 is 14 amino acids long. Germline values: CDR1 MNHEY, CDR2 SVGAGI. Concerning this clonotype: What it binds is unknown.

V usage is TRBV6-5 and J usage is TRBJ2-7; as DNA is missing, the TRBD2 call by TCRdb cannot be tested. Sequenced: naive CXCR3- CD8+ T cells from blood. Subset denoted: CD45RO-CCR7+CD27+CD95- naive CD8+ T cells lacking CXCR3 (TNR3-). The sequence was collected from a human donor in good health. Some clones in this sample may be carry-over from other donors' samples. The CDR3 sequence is CASTSGRSSYEQYF.